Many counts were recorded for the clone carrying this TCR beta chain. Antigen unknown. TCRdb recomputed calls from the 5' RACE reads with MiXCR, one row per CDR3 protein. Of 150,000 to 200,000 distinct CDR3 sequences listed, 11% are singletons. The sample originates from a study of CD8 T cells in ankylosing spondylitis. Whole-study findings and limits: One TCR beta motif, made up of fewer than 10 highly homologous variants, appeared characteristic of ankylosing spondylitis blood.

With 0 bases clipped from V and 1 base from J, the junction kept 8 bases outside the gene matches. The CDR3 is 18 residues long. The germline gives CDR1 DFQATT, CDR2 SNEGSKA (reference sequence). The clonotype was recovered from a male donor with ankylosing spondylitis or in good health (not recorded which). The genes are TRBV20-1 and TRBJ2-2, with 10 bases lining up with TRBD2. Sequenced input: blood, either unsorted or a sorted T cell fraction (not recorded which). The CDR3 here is CSARDRAGTSENTGELFF. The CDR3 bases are TGCAGTGCTAGAGATCGGGCCGGGACTAGCGAGAACACCGGGGAGCTGTTTTTT.